This is a list of T cell receptor beta chains from one sample in a study of blood T cells in healthy people across ages. TCRdb analysed the 5' RACE reads with MiXCR anew, one entry per CDR3 protein. The table records about 1.8 million distinct CDR3 sequences, about 50% of them present only once. Sequenced material: blood. The receptors come from a woman in her 40s in good health. Both conserved end residues are part of each CDR3. A D gene is named only where the DNA matches it firmly. Size is stated for part of the rows, as once, few or many counts, or as a class when the clone is expanded.

CDR3 protein: CASSPNRINNYGYTF; CDR3 DNA: TGTGCCAGCAGTCCCAACAGAATTAACAATTATGGCTACACCTTC; J gene: TRBJ1-2; clone size: NA; V gene: TRBV27; D gene: NA
CDR3 protein: CASSLGVRDRVTTSPLHF; CDR3 DNA: TGTGCCAGCAGCTTAGGGGTCCGGGACAGGGTTACTACTTCACCCCTCCACTTT; J gene: TRBJ1-6; clone size: NA; V gene: TRBV7-8; D gene: TRBD1
CDR3 protein: CASSLADRGKEGYTF; CDR3 DNA: TGCGCCAGCAGCTTGGCCGACAGGGGGAAGGAAGGCTACACCTTC; J gene: TRBJ1-2; clone size: few; V gene: TRBV5-1; D gene: TRBD1
CDR3 protein: CSGKRDGTTQYF; CDR3 DNA: TGCAGCGGGAAGAGGGATGGGACGACCCAGTACTTC; J gene: TRBJ2-5; clone size: few; V gene: TRBV29-1; D gene: NA
CDR3 protein: CASSAIAGGEETQYF; CDR3 DNA: TGTGCCAGCAGCGCGATAGCGGGGGGGGAAGAGACCCAGTACTTC; J gene: TRBJ2-5; clone size: NA; V gene: TRBV7-8; D gene: TRBD2
CDR3 protein: CASSPNRQGSREAFF; CDR3 DNA: TGTGCCAGCAGTCCCAATCGTCAGGGGTCCCGTGAAGCTTTCTTT; J gene: TRBJ1-1; clone size: NA; V gene: TRBV6-5; D gene: NA
CDR3 protein: CSASDEGRVNSPLHF; CDR3 DNA: TGCAGTGCTAGTGACGAGGGCAGGGTTAACTCACCCCTCCACTTT; J gene: TRBJ1-6; clone size: NA; V gene: TRBV20-1; D gene: NA
CDR3 protein: CASSRIAYEQYF; CDR3 DNA: TGTGCCAGCAGTAGGATTGCCTACGAGCAGTACTTC; J gene: TRBJ2-7; clone size: few; V gene: TRBV6-1; D gene: NA
CDR3 protein: CASSQGLGRETQYF; CDR3 DNA: TGTGCCAGCAGCCAAGGACTAGGCCGTGAGACCCAGTACTTC; J gene: TRBJ2-5; clone size: many; V gene: TRBV7-2; D gene: TRBD2
CDR3 protein: CASSPPAGGGNEQFF; CDR3 DNA: TGCGCCAGCAGCCCTCCGGCTGGGGGTGGGAATGAGCAGTTCTTC; J gene: TRBJ2-1; clone size: few; V gene: TRBV4-1; D gene: NA
CDR3 protein: CAISDPPGQALYEQYF; CDR3 DNA: TGTGCCATCAGTGACCCGCCGGGACAGGCCCTTTACGAGCAGTACTTC; J gene: TRBJ2-7; clone size: NA; V gene: TRBV10-3; D gene: TRBD1
CDR3 protein: CASSQGVTNNSPLHF; CDR3 DNA: TGTGCCAGCAGCCAAGGGGTGACGAATAATTCACCCCTCCACTTT; J gene: TRBJ1-6; clone size: few; V gene: TRBV4-2; D gene: NA
CDR3 protein: CSARDPPDSPLHF; CDR3 DNA: TGCAGTGCTAGAGATCCTCCTGATTCACCCCTCCACTTT; J gene: TRBJ1-6; clone size: few; V gene: TRBV20-1; D gene: NA
CDR3 protein: CSARVRTGRSGYTF; CDR3 DNA: TGCAGTGCTAGAGTTAGGACAGGTCGAAGTGGCTACACCTTC; J gene: TRBJ1-2; clone size: NA; V gene: TRBV20-1; D gene: TRBD1
CDR3 protein: CASSSDPSDTEAFF; CDR3 DNA: TGTGCCAGCAGCTCGGACCCGTCGGACACTGAAGCTTTCTTT; J gene: TRBJ1-1; clone size: NA; V gene: TRBV11-3; D gene: NA
CDR3 protein: CASSNTNWGDGYTF; CDR3 DNA: TGTGCCAGCAGCAACACGAATTGGGGTGATGGCTACACCTTC; J gene: TRBJ1-2; clone size: NA; V gene: TRBV7-9; D gene: NA
CDR3 protein: CSARAPSIDTQYF; CDR3 DNA: TGCAGTGCTAGAGCCCCGTCTATAGATACGCAGTATTTT; J gene: TRBJ2-3; clone size: NA; V gene: TRBV20-1; D gene: NA
CDR3 protein: CASSVQPNTEAFF; CDR3 DNA: TGTGCCAGCAGCGTTCAGCCGAACACTGAAGCTTTCTTT; J gene: TRBJ1-1; clone size: few; V gene: TRBV11-3; D gene: NA
CDR3 protein: CASSTLQRDFSYNEQFF; CDR3 DNA: TGTGCCAGTAGTACGTTACAGCGAGACTTCTCCTACAATGAGCAGTTCTTC; J gene: TRBJ2-1; clone size: NA; V gene: TRBV19; D gene: NA
CDR3 protein: CASSDSRNGEQFF; CDR3 DNA: TGTGCCAGCAGTGACTCCAGGAATGGGGAGCAGTTCTTC; J gene: TRBJ2-1; clone size: NA; V gene: TRBV6-5; D gene: NA
CDR3 protein: CASSETGGSSTDTQYF; CDR3 DNA: TGTGCCAGCAGCGAGACAGGGGGCTCATCCACAGATACGCAGTATTTT; J gene: TRBJ2-3; clone size: NA; V gene: TRBV9; D gene: TRBD1
CDR3 protein: CASSFPPSYNEQFF; CDR3 DNA: TGTGCCAGCAGTTTCCCCCCTTCGTACAATGAGCAGTTCTTC; J gene: TRBJ2-1; clone size: few; V gene: TRBV27; D gene: NA
CDR3 protein: CASSGESGSDTQYF; CDR3 DNA: TGCGCCAGCAGTGGGGAATCTGGTTCAGATACGCAGTATTTT; J gene: TRBJ2-3; clone size: NA; V gene: TRBV5-1; D gene: NA
CDR3 protein: CASSFYHATNEKLFF; CDR3 DNA: TGTGCCAGCAGCTTTTACCACGCAACTAATGAAAAACTGTTTTTT; J gene: TRBJ1-4; clone size: NA; V gene: TRBV7-8; D gene: NA
CDR3 protein: CSAQGGRHGNEQFF; CDR3 DNA: TGCAGCGCCCAAGGGGGGAGGCACGGCAATGAGCAGTTCTTC; J gene: TRBJ2-1; clone size: few; V gene: TRBV29-1; D gene: NA
CDR3 protein: CASRGTSSYEQYF; CDR3 DNA: TGTGCCAGCAGGGGGACCTCATCCTACGAGCAGTACTTC; J gene: TRBJ2-7; clone size: few; V gene: TRBV6-2/TRBV6-3; D gene: NA
CDR3 protein: CASSPRTSGDTYEQYF; CDR3 DNA: TGTGCCAGCAGCCCGAGGACTAGCGGAGATACCTACGAGCAGTACTTC; J gene: TRBJ2-7; clone size: NA; V gene: TRBV7-9; D gene: TRBD2
CDR3 protein: CASSLLGTLYEQYF; CDR3 DNA: TGTGCCAGCAGTTTATTGGGGACACTTTACGAGCAGTACTTC; J gene: TRBJ2-7; clone size: NA; V gene: TRBV27; D gene: NA
CDR3 protein: CSVAKGNSNQPQHF; CDR3 DNA: TGCAGCGTTGCAAAGGGAAATAGCAATCAGCCCCAGCATTTT; J gene: TRBJ1-5; clone size: few; V gene: TRBV29-1; D gene: NA